Following are 26 T cell receptor beta chains from one sample sequenced in a study of OX40 agonist ivuxolimab in advanced cancers. Libraries were prepared by immunoSEQ multiplex PCR; TCRdb keeps only in-frame clonotypes and omits some of them. Among tens of thousands of clones listed, about 88% were seen once. The material was CD4+ or CD8+ T cells sorted from blood, obtained in a trial of the OX40 agonist ivuxolimab. The receptors come from an adult with an advanced solid tumor such as melanoma, head and neck, liver or kidney cancer.

The V gene is TRBV28, the J gene TRBJ2-1; D is ambiguous. Germline V lookup: CDR1 MDHEN, CDR2 SYDVKM. CDR3 length: 12 residues. V lost 3 bases and J lost 8, with 8 bases in between. In DNA form, the CDR3 reads TGTGCCAGCAGTTTGAGCCCTGATGAGCAGTTCTTC. Amino acid sequence: CASSLSPDEQFF.

This sequence joins TRBV7-9 and TRBJ1-5; 8 nucleotides agree with TRBD1. Germline lookup yields CDR1 SEHNR and CDR2 FQNEAQ (reference sequence). The CDR3 spans 15 residues. Unmatched junction bases numbered 7, after V lost 5 bases and J lost 4 bases. CDR3 nucleotide sequence: TGTGCCAGCAGCCAGACAGGGGTGGGTAATCAGCCCCAGCATTTT. Encoded protein: CASSQTGVGNQPQHF.

The gene calls are TRBV11-3 and TRBJ1-2; D is unresolved. The CDR3 is made up of 14 amino acids. CDR1 and CDR2 (germline): SGHNT, YENEEA. The V and J ends lost 1 base and 4 bases respectively, with 10 bases between them. CDR3 sequence: CASSLGQSRYGYTF. Written as DNA, the CDR3 is TGTGCCAGCAGCTTAGGTCAGAGTCGCTATGGCTACACCTTC.

This clone occurred once. The V gene is TRBV6-1, the J gene TRBJ2-7, with 7 bases fitting TRBD1. The germline V gene encodes CDR1 MNHNS and CDR2 SASEGT. This CDR3 comprises 14 residues. Trimming took 8 bases from V and 4 from J; bases not matched to a gene: 11. CDR3 in DNA: TGTGCCAGCTGCCCCGGGACAGTACTTTACGAGCAGTACTTC. It translates to CASCPGTVLYEQYF.

Turning to this clone: The identical CDR3 is also encoded by other nucleotide sequences in the sample. The chain recombines TRBV27 with TRBJ1-5; weak D call: TRBD1 (6 bases). The CDR3 runs to 13 residues. Germline CDR1 is MNHEY and CDR2 is SMNVEV (reference sequence). The V and J ends lost 3 bases and 4 bases respectively, with 7 bases between them. Written as DNA, the CDR3 is TGTGCCAGCAGTTTGCAGGGGAATCAGCCCCAGCATTTT. Translating gives CASSLQGNQPQHF.

There are a few counts of this clone. Different DNA sequences within this sample yield the same CDR3. The chain recombines TRBV11-2 with TRBJ2-7; D gene unclear. V was shortened by 0 bases and J by 3 bases, with 3 bases between the two germline ends. The germline CDR1 and CDR2 sequences are SGHAT and FQNNGV. The CDR3 loop spans 12 amino acids. The CDR3 DNA sequence: TGTGCCAGCAGCTTAGATCGCTACGAGCAGTACTTC. This codes for CASSLDRYEQYF.

The table lists this clone with a count of one. The chain joins TRBV7-2 to TRBJ2-1; 13 nucleotides agree with TRBD2. J gave up 4 bases and V 2 bases, and 5 bases lay outside the gene matches. The CDR3 is 17 amino acids. Germline CDR1 reads SGHTA; CDR2 reads FQGNSA. CDR3 loop: CASSLLLAGGVYNEQFF. CDR3 nucleotides: TGTGCCAGCAGCTTATTACTAGCGGGAGGGGTATACAATGAGCAGTTCTTC.

With respect to this clone: At one end, the junction sequence differs from germline, possibly due to a read error. The rearrangement uses TRBV2 and TRBJ2-7; the D call may be TRBD1 or TRBD2 (5 bases each). CDR3 length equals 13 residues. Germline CDR1 SNHLY, CDR2 FYNNEI. As DNA, the CDR3 is TGTGCCAGCAGAGAGACTACTGGGACCCAACGGAACTTC. It codes for CASRETTGTQRNF.

The chain combines TRBV19 with TRBJ2-1; D may be TRBD2 (6 bases). The V end was cut by 3 bases, the J end by 1 base, with 13 bases between. This CDR3 has 16 residues. Germline V lookup: CDR1 LNHDA, CDR2 SQIVND (reference sequence). The CDR3 sequence: CASSIGHGRSYNEQFF. CDR3 DNA: TGTGCCAGTAGTATCGGTCACGGGAGATCCTACAATGAGCAGTTCTTC.

The chain links TRBV10-3 to TRBJ2-1; 9 nucleotides align to TRBD1. With 7 bases clipped from V and 7 bases from J, the junction kept 11 bases outside the gene matches. This CDR3 is built from 15 residues. Germline V gives CDR1 ENHRY, CDR2 SYGVKD. CDR3 in DNA: TGTGCCATCAAAGCGGGACAGGGTGTAATAAATGAGCAGTTCTTC. Protein product: CAIKAGQGVINEQFF.

This rearrangement joins TRBV18 to TRBJ2-1; 9 bases agree with TRBD2. The CDR3 length is 16 residues. V shed 0 bases, J shed 6 bases, and the junction held 6 bases outside the gene matches. CDR1 and CDR2 (germline): KGHSH, LQKENI. CDR3: CASSPPVAGVVNEQFF. Here the CDR3 DNA reads TGTGCCAGCTCACCACCGGTAGCGGGAGTCGTCAATGAGCAGTTCTTC.

The chain couples TRBV4-2 to TRBJ1-3, with 7 bases aligning to TRBD1. V lost 2 bases to trimming and J lost 4 bases; unmatched junction nucleotides: 8. Germline values: CDR1 LGHNA, CDR2 YNFKEQ. The CDR3 totals 16 residues. CDR3 residues: CASSQKGQLVGNTIYF. CDR3 DNA sequence: TGTGCCAGCAGCCAAAAGGGACAGTTGGTAGGAAACACCATATATTTT.

This chain links TRBV5-1 with TRBJ2-3; 9 nucleotides align to TRBD2. The CDR3 contains 17 residues. Germline CDR1 is SGHRS and CDR2 is YFSETQ. After removal of 1 base from V and 5 bases from J, the junction contained 11 bases not matched to a gene. Here the CDR3 reads CASSLSSRGGQLDTQYF. The CDR3 nucleotides are TGCGCCAGCAGCTTGTCCTCGCGGGGGGGACAATTAGATACGCAGTATTTT.

The chain is built from TRBV10-1 and TRBJ2-7; the match to TRBD2 covers 14 bases. Germline assignment: CDR1 WNHNN and CDR2 SYGVQD (reference sequence). CDR3 length: 16 amino acids. With 3 bases clipped from V and 3 bases from J, the junction kept 4 bases outside the gene matches. In DNA, the CDR3 is TGCGCCAGCAGTGAAGGGACTAGCGGGAGTGGCTACGAGCAGTACTTC. This translates into CASSEGTSGSGYEQYF.

The genes are TRBV18 and TRBJ2-1; maybe TRBD2 (6 bases). Germline V lookup: CDR1 KGHSH, CDR2 LQKENI. The CDR3 runs 15 residues. The V end was cut by 3 bases, the J end by 0 bases, with 9 bases between. In nucleotides, the CDR3 is TGTGCCAGCTCACCCCTAGCGACCTCCTACAATGAGCAGTTCTTC. It codes for CASSPLATSYNEQFF.

The chain has TRBV9 and TRBJ2-5, with a tentative D call TRBD1 (6 bases). The V end was cut by 2 bases, the J end by 5 bases, with 13 bases between. This CDR3 spans 14 amino acids. CDR1 and CDR2 (germline): SGDLS, YYNGEE. Here the CDR3 DNA reads TGTGCCAGCAGCGTTTCAACAGGGATGGAGACCCAGTACTTC. Its protein is CASSVSTGMETQYF. The whole variable domain, filled in from reference TRBV9 and TRBJ2-5, reads DSGVTQTPKHLITATGQRVTLRCSPRSGDLSVYWYQQSLDQGLQFLIQYYNGEERAKGNILERFSAQQFPDLHSELNLSSLELGDSALYFCASSVSTGMETQYFGPGTRLLVL.

The chain carries TRBV28 and TRBJ1-1, with D unclear. Germline V gene lookup returns CDR1 MDHEN and CDR2 SYDVKM. Trimming cost V 5 bases and J 4 bases, with 11 bases left between them. This CDR3 has 13 amino acids. For the CDR3, the DNA is TGTGCCAGCAGTCGGACGGCGAGCACTGAAGCTTTCTTT. Amino acids: CASSRTASTEAFF.

The genes are TRBV7-2 and TRBJ2-7, with 8 bases fitting TRBD2. This CDR3 spans 15 amino acids. The junction had 8 bases not matched to a gene; V was cut back by 1 base and J by 6 bases. Germline V gene lookup returns CDR1 SGHTA and CDR2 FQGNSA. The CDR3 bases are TGTGCCAGCAGCTTAGGACGGGGGGGGCGCGGCGAGCAGTACTTC. Protein product: CASSLGRGGRGEQYF.

This chain links TRBV2 with TRBJ1-5; weak D call: TRBD1 (6 bases). V lost 3 bases, J lost 7 bases, and 13 bases lay in between. The CDR3 has 14 residues. CDR1 is SNHLY and CDR2 is FYNNEI in the germline V gene. The CDR3 loop reads CASSDNQGRQPQHF. CDR3 sequence (DNA): TGTGCCAGCAGTGATAATCAGGGGAGGCAGCCCCAGCATTTT. The full variable domain, its missing parts supplied by reference TRBV2 and TRBJ1-5, is EPEVTQTPSHQVTQMGQEVILRCVPISNHLYFYWYRQILGQKVEFLVSFYNNEISEKSEIFDDQFSVERPDGSNFTLKIRSTKLEDSAMYFCASSDNQGRQPQHFGDGTRLSIL.

This chain connects TRBV7-2 to TRBJ1-2; possible D gene TRBD1, 6 bases. CDR1 is SGHTA, CDR2 FQGNSA, per germline. Between the trimmed V and J ends, which lost 2 bases and 6 bases, there was a span of 19 bases. This CDR3 comprises 16 residues. The CDR3 nucleotides read TGTGCCAGCAGCTTAACTAGGGGGGGCACCTCGAATGGCTACACCTTC. Its protein product is CASSLTRGGTSNGYTF. The whole variable domain, filled in from reference TRBV7-2 and TRBJ1-2, reads GAGVSQSPSNKVTEKGKDVELRCDPISGHTALYWYRQSLGQGLEFLIYFQGNSAPDKSGLPSDRFSAERTGGSVSTLTIQRTQQEDSAVYLCASSLTRGGTSNGYTFGSGTRLTVV.

The V and J genes are TRBV5-3 and TRBJ2-7, with TRBD1 matching 7 bases. TRBV5-3 is sorted into the ORF group, with uncertain function. V lost 4 bases and J lost 3; bases outside the gene matches: 19. This CDR3 has 18 amino acids. CDR3: CARSPRTDRAVTDYEQYF. CDR3 DNA: TGTGCCAGAAGCCCACGCACTGACAGGGCGGTGACCGACTACGAGCAGTACTTC.

J is TRBJ2-7 and V is TRBV7-2, with 10 bases identical to TRBD1. The CDR3 is 15 residues long. Germline-derived CDR1 and CDR2 are SGHTA and FQGNSA. Trimming cost V 2 bases and J 5 bases; bases outside gene matches: 6. CDR3 in amino acids: CASSLYGTGVDEQYF. The CDR3, as DNA: TGTGCCAGCAGCTTATATGGGACAGGGGTCGACGAGCAGTACTTC.

This rearrangement joins TRBV6-1 to TRBJ1-1; TRBD1 is a possible D gene (5 bases). CDR1 MNHNS and CDR2 SASEGT come from the germline V gene. The CDR3 consists of 13 residues. V was clipped by 6 bases and J by 0 bases, with 8 bases between them. In DNA form, the CDR3 reads TGTGCCAGCAGCCTAGGGGTGAACACTGAAGCTTTCTTT. Translating it yields CASSLGVNTEAFF.

This sequence joins TRBV23-1 and TRBJ2-1; D could derive from TRBD1 or TRBD2 (5 bases each). TRBV23-1 is annotated as an ORF whose role is uncertain. Trimming stripped 3 bases from V and 9 bases from J, with 27 bases between. This CDR3 contains 18 residues. The CDR3 is CASSHRRDAGFLRSEQFF. The DNA for the CDR3 is TGCGCCAGCAGTCACCGACGGGACGCCGGTTTCCTGAGGAGTGAGCAGTTCTTC.

J is TRBJ2-1 and V is TRBV6-4, with 10 bases that match TRBD2. Trimming removed 5 bases from V and 9 bases from J; junction bases left unmatched: 10. Germline V gives CDR1 MRHNA, CDR2 SNTAGT. This CDR3 has 15 amino acids. The CDR3 nucleotides are TGTGCCAGCAGTAGGGCTAGCGGGAGTGGTGCTGAGCAGTTCTTC. Its translation: CASSRASGSGAEQFF.

The chain recombines TRBV27 with TRBJ2-3, with a possible D match to TRBD2 (5 bases). Germline-derived CDR1 and CDR2 are MNHEY and SMNVEV (reference sequence). CDR3 length: 15 amino acids. V dropped 3 bases and J dropped 0 bases, with 10 bases sitting between them. In DNA form, the CDR3 reads TGTGCCAGCAGTTTTTCTGCGGGCAGCACAGATACGCAGTATTTT. It codes for CASSFSAGSTDTQYF.